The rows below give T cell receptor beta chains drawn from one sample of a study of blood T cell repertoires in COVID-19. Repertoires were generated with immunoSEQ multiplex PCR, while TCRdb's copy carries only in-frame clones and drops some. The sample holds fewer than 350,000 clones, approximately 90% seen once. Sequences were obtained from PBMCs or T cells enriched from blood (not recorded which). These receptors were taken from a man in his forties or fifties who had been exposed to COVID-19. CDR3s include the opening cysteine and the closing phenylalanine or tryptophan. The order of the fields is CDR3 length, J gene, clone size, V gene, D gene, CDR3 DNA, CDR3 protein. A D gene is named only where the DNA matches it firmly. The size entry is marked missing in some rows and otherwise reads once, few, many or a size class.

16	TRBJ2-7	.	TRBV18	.	TGTGCCAGCTCAGCGCGAACAGGGCCGAGCTCCTACGAGCAGTACTTC	CASSARTGPSSYEQYF
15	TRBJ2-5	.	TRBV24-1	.	TGTGCCACCAGTGACTCCCGACAGGAGCAAGAGACCCAGTACTTC	CATSDSRQEQETQYF
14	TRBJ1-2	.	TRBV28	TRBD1	TGTGCCAGCAGTGAGGGGACAGGGGCCTATGGCTACACCTTC	CASSEGTGAYGYTF
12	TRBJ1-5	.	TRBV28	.	TGTGCCATACAGGATTCCGATCAGCCCCAGCATTTT	CAIQDSDQPQHF
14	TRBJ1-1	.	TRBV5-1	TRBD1	TGCGCCAGCAGCTCGATACAGGGGGACACTGAAGCTTTCTTT	CASSSIQGDTEAFF
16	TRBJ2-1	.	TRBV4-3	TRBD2	TGCGCCAGCAGCCAGGAACTAGCGGGAGATCGGGTTGAGCAGTTCTTC	CASSQELAGDRVEQFF
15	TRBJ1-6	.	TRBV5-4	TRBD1	TGTGCCAGCACCTCCGGACAGGGGGGAAATTCACCCCTCCACTTT	CASTSGQGGNSPLHF
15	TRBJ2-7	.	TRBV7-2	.	TGTGCCAACAGCTTAGGAGTGGCGGGATCCTCCCCGCCGTACTTC	CANSLGVAGSSPPYF
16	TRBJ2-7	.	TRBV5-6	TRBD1	TGTGCCAGCAGCTTTGGGACAGGTGAGGGAAACTACGAGCAGTACTTC	CASSFGTGEGNYEQYF
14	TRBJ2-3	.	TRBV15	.	TGTGCCACCAGCAGATGGCTTATCACAGATACGCAGTATTTT	CATSRWLITDTQYF
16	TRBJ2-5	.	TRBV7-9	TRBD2	TGTGCCAGCAGCTTAGGATACGGGAGGGGAGGAGAGACCCAGTACTTC	CASSLGYGRGGETQYF
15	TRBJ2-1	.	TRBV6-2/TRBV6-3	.	TGTGCCAGCAGTTACTCGGGCTACACCTACAATGAGCAGTTCTTC	CASSYSGYTYNEQFF
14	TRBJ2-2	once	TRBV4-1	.	TGCGCCAGCAGCCAAGTTTACAGTATCGGGGAGCTGTTTTTT	CASSQVYSIGELFF
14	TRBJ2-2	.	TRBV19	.	TGTGCCAGTAGTACCTACGCGAACACCGGGGAGCTGTTTTTT	CASSTYANTGELFF
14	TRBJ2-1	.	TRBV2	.	TGTGCCAGCAAGGGGATGAGCTCCTACAATGAGCAGTTCTTC	CASKGMSSYNEQFF
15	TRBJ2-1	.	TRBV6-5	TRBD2	TGTGCCAGCACCCTGGGGACTAGCGGGAGTAGTGAGCAGTTCTTC	CASTLGTSGSSEQFF
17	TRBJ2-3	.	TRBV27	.	TGTGCCAGCAGTTTATCGGTATACTTGATTAGCACAGATACGCAGTATTTT	CASSLSVYLISTDTQYF
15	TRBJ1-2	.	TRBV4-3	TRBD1	TGCGCCAGCAGCCTAGGAAGGGGGCCCGACTATGGCTACACCTTC	CASSLGRGPDYGYTF
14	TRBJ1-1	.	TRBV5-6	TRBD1	TGTGCCAGCAGCCGCGACAGGGGGAACACTGAAGCTTTCTTT	CASSRDRGNTEAFF
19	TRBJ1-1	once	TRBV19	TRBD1	TGTGCCAGTAGCCTCGTAAGGATTTACACAGGGGACCTGAACACTGAAGCTTTCTTT	CASSLVRIYTGDLNTEAFF
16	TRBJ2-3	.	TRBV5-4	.	TGTGCCAGCAGCTTTAAGGTAGCGGCTAGCACAGATACGCAGTATTTT	CASSFKVAASTDTQYF
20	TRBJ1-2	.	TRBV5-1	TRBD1	TGCGCCAGCAGCAACACGACCCGGGACAGGGACGGTACCCGAGACTATGGCTACACCTTC	CASSNTTRDRDGTRDYGYTF
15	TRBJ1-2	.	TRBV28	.	TGTGCCAGCAGAATAACAGGCCTTACTAACTATGGCTACACCTTC	CASRITGLTNYGYTF
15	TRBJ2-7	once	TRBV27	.	TGTGCCAGCAGTTTACATCGGGAGATCACCTACGAGCAGTACTTC	CASSLHREITYEQYF
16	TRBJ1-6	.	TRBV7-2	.	TGTGCCAGCAGCCTCGATAGGGGCAGTAGTAATTCACCCCTCCACTTT	CASSLDRGSSNSPLHF
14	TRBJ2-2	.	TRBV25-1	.	TGTGCCAGCAGTCCCCGTACGAACACCGGGGAGCTGTTTTTT	CASSPRTNTGELFF
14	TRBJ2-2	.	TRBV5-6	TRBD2	TGTGCCAGCAGCTGGGGGACTATCTCCGGGGAGCTGTTTTTT	CASSWGTISGELFF
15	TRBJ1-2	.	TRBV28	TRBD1	TGTGCCAGCAGTATTACGACAGGGGGGTATCTAGGCTACACCTTC	CASSITTGGYLGYTF
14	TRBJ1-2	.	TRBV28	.	TGTGCCAGCAGTTTAGTATACAGGGCGGGTGGCTACACCTTC	CASSLVYRAGGYTF
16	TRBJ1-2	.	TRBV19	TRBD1	TGTGCCAGTAGCCCGGAAGGACAGGGGACTAACTATGGCTACACCTTC	CASSPEGQGTNYGYTF
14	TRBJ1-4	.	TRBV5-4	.	TGTGCCAGCAGCCACGACAGTACTAATGAAAAACTGTTTTTT	CASSHDSTNEKLFF
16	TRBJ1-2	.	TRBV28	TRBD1	TGTGCCAGCAGTCTCGTGGACAGGGCAACTAACTATGGCTACACCTTC	CASSLVDRATNYGYTF
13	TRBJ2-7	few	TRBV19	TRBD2	TGTGCCAGTTCGGGACTAGCGGGAGGGGAGCAGTACTTC	CASSGLAGGEQYF
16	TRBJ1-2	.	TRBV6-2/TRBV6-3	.	TGTGCCAGCAGTCCAAGACAGGTTCCTCGGGACTATGGCTACACCTTC	CASSPRQVPRDYGYTF
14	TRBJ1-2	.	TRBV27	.	TGTGCCAGCAGTTTAAGGACAGATAACTATGGCTACACCTTC	CASSLRTDNYGYTF
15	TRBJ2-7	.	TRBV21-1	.	TGTGCCAGCAGCAAATACGAGCGGGGGTCCTACGAGCAGTACTTC	CASSKYERGSYEQYF
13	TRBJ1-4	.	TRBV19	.	TGTGCCAGTAGCCCACAGAGACATGAAAAACTGTTTTTT	CASSPQRHEKLFF
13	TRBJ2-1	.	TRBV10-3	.	TGTGCCATCAGTCTTCAGGGGTTCAATGAGCAGTTCTTC	CAISLQGFNEQFF
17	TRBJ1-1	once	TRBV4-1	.	TGCGCCAGCAGCCAAGATGTAATCCTCAACAGCCTCACTGAAGCTTTCTTT	CASSQDVILNSLTEAFF
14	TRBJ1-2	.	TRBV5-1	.	TGCGCCAGCAGCTTGGCCGCGGCTAACTATGGCTACACCTTC	CASSLAAANYGYTF
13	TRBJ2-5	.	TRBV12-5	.	TGTGCTAGTGGCCCAGGGGAGGGGGAGACCCAGTACTTC	CASGPGEGETQYF
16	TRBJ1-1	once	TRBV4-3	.	TGCGCCAGCAGCCCAGGGATAGGCAGGTCCCTTGCTGAAGCTTTCTTT	CASSPGIGRSLAEAFF
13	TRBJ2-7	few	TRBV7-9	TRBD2	TGTGCCAGCAGCTTCCTAGCGGGAGAGGAGCAGTACTTC	CASSFLAGEEQYF
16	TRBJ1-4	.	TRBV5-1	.	TGCGCCAGCAGCTTGGCACGGGATGCAACTAATGAAAAACTGTTTTTT	CASSLARDATNEKLFF
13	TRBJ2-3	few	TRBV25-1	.	TGTGCCAGCAGCCGCATGGGAGCAGATACGCAGTATTTT	CASSRMGADTQYF
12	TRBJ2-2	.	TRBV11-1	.	TGTGCCAGCAGCGCGTACACCGGGGAGCTGTTTTTT	CASSAYTGELFF
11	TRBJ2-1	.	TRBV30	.	TGTGCCTGGAGTCATCACAATGAGCAGTTCTTC	CAWSHHNEQFF
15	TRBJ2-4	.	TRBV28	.	TGTGCCAGCAGTGACCTTCAGGTAGCCAAAAACATTCAGTACTTC	CASSDLQVAKNIQYF
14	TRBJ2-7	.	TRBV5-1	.	TGCGCCAGCAGCTTGCCGGGGAACTCCTACGAGCAGTACTTC	CASSLPGNSYEQYF
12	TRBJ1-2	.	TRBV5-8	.	TGTGCCAGCAGCTTCCCCTCTCCTGGCTACACCTTC	CASSFPSPGYTF
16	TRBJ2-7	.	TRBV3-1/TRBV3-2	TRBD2	TGTGCCAGCAGCAAAGCGGGGATAGCGTACCCCTACGAGCAGTACTTC	CASSKAGIAYPYEQYF